The source of this T cell receptor (beta chain) is a study of OX40 agonist ivuxolimab in advanced cancers. The CDR3 runs 14 residues. Trimming pared 2 bases from V and 2 bases from J, leaving 9 bases between. Germline V gene data show CDR1 as SGHRS and CDR2 as YFSETQ. The assay was immunoSEQ multiplex PCR, and TCRdb's table has in-frame clones only and misses some. The table shows 77,000 or so clones, with over 80% occurring only once. This clone was detected once. The chain carries TRBV5-1 and TRBJ2-3, with D uncertain. Sequences were derived from CD4+ or CD8+ T cells sorted from blood, sampled in a trial of the OX40 agonist ivuxolimab. The source of this sequence is an adult with an advanced solid tumor such as melanoma, head and neck, liver or kidney cancer. The CDR3 here is CASSLGSYTDTQYF. The CDR3 nucleotides read TGCGCCAGCAGCTTAGGAAGTTACACAGATACGCAGTATTTT.